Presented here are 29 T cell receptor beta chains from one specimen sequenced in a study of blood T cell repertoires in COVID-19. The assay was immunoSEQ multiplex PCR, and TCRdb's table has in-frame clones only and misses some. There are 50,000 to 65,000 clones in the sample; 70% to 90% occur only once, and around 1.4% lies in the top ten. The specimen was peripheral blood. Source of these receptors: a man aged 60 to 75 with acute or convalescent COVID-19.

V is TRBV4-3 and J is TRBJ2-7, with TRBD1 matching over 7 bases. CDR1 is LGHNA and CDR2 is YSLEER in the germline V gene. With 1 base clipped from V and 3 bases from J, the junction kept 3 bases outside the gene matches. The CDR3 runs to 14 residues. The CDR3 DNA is TGCGCCAGCAGCCAAGGAGACAGGGTCTACGAGCAGTACTTC. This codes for CASSQGDRVYEQYF.

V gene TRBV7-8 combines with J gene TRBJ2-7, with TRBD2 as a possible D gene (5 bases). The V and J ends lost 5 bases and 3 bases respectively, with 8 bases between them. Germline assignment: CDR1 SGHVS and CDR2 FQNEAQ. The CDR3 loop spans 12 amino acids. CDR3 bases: TGTGCCAGCAGCAAAAGCGGCTACGAGCAGTACTTC. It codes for CASSKSGYEQYF.

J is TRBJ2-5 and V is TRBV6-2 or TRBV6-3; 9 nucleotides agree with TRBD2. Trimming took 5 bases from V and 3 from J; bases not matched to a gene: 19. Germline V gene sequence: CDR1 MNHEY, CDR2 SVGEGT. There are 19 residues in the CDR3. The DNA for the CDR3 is TGTGCCAGCAGTCGGGCTCCCGTCGGTACGCGGGGGGGCGAAGAGACCCAGTACTTC. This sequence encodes CASSRAPVGTRGGEETQYF.

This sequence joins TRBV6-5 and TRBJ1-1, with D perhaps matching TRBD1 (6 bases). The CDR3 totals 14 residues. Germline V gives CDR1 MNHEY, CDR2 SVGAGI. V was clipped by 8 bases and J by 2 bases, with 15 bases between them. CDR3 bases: TGTGCCAGCGGGATAGACAGGAAAAACACTGAAGCTTTCTTT. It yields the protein CASGIDRKNTEAFF.

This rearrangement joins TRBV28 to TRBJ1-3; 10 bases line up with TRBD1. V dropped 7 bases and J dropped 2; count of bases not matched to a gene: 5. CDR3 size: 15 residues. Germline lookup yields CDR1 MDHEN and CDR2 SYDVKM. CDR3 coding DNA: TGTGCCAGCAACCCTGGACAGGGGGCTGGAAACACCATATATTTT. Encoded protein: CASNPGQGAGNTIYF.

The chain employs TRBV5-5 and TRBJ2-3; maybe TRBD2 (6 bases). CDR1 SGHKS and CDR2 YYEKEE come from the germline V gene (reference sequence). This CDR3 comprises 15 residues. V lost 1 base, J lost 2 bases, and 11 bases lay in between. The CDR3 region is CASSLQAGSTDTQYF. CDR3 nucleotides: TGTGCCAGCAGCTTGCAGGCGGGGTCCACAGATACGCAGTATTTT.

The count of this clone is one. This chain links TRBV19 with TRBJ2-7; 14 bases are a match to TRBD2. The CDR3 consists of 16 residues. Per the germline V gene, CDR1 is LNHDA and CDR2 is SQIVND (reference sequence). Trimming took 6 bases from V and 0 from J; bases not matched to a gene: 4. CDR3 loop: CASSSGTSGGSYEQYF. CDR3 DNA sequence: TGTGCCAGTAGCTCAGGGACTAGCGGGGGCTCCTACGAGCAGTACTTC.

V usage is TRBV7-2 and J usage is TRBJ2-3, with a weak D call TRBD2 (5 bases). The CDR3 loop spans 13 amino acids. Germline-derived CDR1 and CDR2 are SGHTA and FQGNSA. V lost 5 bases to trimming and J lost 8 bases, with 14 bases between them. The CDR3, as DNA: TGTGCCAGCAGCGAAAAACTAGAAGTTACGCAGTATTTT. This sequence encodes CASSEKLEVTQYF.

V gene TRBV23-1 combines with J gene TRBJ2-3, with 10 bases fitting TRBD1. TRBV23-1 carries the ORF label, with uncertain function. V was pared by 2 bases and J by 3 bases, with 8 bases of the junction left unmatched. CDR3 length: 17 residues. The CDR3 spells CASSQNEDRGITDTQYF. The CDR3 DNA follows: TGCGCCAGCAGTCAAAACGAGGACAGGGGGATAACAGATACGCAGTATTTT.

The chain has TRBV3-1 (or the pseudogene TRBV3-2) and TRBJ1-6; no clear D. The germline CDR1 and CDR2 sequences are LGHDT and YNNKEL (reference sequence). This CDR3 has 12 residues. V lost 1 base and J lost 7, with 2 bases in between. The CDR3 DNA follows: TGTGCCAGCAGCCAAGTAAATTCACCCCTCCACTTT. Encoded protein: CASSQVNSPLHF.

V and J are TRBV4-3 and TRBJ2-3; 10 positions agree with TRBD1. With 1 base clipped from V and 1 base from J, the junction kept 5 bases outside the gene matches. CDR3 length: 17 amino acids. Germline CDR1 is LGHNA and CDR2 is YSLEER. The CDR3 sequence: CASSQAAGTGGTDTQYF. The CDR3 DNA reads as TGCGCCAGCAGCCAAGCGGCCGGGACAGGGGGCACAGATACGCAGTATTTT.

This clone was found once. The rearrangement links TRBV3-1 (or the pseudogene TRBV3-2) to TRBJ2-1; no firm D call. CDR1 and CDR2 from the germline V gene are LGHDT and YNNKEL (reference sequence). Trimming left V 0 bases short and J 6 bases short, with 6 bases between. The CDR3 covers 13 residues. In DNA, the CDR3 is TGTGCCAGCAGCCAAGATAGGAGCAATGAGCAGTTCTTC. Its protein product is CASSQDRSNEQFF.

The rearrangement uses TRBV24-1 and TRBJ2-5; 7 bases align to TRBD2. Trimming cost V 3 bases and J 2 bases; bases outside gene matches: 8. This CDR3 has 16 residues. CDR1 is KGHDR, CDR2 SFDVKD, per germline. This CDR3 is CATSDARGEIQETQYF. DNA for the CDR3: TGTGCCACCAGTGATGCCCGGGGGGAGATACAAGAGACCCAGTACTTC.

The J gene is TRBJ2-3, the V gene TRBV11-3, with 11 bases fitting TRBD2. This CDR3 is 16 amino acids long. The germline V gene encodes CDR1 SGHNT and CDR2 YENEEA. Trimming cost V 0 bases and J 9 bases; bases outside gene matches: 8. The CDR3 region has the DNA TGTGCCAGCAGCTTAGATCTTAGCGGGGGGGTTCAAACGCAGTATTTT. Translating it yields CASSLDLSGGVQTQYF.

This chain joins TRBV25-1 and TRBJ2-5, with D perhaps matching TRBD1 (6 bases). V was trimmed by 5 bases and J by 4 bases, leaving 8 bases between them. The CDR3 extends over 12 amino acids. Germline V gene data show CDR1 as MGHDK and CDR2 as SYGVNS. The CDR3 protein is CASSIGGETQYF. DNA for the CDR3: TGTGCCAGCAGTATAGGGGGAGAGACCCAGTACTTC. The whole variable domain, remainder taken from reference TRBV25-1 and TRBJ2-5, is EADIYQTPRYLVIGTGKKITLECSQTMGHDKMYWYQQDPGMELHLIHYSYGVNSTEKGDLSSESTVSRIRTEHFPLTLESARPSHTSQYLCASSIGGETQYFGPGTRLLVL.

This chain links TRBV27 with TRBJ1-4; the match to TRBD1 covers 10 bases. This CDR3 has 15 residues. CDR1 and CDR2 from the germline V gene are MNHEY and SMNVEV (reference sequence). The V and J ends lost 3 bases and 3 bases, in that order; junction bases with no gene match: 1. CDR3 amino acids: CASSLGQGPNEKLFF. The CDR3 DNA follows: TGTGCCAGCAGTTTGGGACAGGGGCCTAATGAAAAACTGTTTTTT.

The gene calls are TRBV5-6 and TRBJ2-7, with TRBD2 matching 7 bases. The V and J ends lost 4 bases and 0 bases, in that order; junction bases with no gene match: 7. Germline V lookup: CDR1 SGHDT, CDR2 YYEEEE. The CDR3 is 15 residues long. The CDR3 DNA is TGTGCCAGCAGCCCTAGCGGACGGATCTCCTACGAGCAGTACTTC. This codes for CASSPSGRISYEQYF.

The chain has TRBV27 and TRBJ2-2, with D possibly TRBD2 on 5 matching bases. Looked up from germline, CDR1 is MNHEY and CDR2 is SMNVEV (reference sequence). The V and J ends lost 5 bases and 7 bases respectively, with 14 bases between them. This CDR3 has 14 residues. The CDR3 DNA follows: TGTGCCAGCAGTCTTCGGACTGGTTACGGGGAGCTGTTTTTT. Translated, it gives CASSLRTGYGELFF.

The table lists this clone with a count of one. The CDR3 DNA reads TGTGCCAGCAGCTCGGGACAGATCTACGAGCAGTACTTC. Residues: CASSSGQIYEQYF. The J gene is TRBJ2-7, the V gene TRBV7-8; 7 bases agree with TRBD1. The CDR3 is 13 amino acids. J lost 3 bases, V lost 4 bases, and 3 bases had no gene match. Per germline, CDR1 SGHVS and CDR2 FQNEAQ.

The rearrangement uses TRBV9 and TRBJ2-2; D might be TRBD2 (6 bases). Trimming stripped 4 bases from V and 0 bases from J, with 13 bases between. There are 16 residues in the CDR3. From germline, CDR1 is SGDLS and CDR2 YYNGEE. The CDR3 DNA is TGTGCCAGCAGCACCAGAGGGACTCCGAACACCGGGGAGCTGTTTTTT. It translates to CASSTRGTPNTGELFF.

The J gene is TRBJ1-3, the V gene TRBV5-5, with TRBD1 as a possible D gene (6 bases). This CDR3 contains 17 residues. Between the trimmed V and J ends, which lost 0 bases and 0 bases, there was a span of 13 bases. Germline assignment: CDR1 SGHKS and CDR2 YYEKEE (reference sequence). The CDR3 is CASSLGSGQNSGNTIYF. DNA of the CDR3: TGTGCCAGCAGCTTGGGATCCGGACAGAACTCTGGAAACACCATATATTTT.

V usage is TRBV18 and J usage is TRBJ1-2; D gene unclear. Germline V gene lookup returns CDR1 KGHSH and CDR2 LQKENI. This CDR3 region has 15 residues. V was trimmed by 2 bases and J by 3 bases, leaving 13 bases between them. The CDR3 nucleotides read TGTGCCAGCTCACCATCTATAGAACAGTACTATGGCTACACCTTC. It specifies CASSPSIEQYYGYTF.

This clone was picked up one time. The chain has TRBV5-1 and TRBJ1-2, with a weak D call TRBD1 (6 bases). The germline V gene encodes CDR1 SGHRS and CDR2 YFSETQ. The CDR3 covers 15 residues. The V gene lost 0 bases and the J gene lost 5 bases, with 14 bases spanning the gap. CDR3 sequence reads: CASSLDFRGGYGYTF. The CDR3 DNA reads TGCGCCAGCAGCTTGGACTTCAGGGGTGGGTATGGCTACACCTTC.

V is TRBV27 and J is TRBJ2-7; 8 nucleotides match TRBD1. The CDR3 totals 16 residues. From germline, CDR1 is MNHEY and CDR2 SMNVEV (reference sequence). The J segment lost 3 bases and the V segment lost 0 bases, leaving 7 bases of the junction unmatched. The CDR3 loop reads CASSLSGQGAFYEQYF. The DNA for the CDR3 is TGTGCCAGCAGTTTATCTGGGCAGGGGGCATTCTACGAGCAGTACTTC.

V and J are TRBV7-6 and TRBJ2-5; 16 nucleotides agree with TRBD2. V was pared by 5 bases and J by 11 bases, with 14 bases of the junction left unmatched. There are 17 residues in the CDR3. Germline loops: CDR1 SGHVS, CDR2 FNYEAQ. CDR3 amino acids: CASSPGLAGGGVKLQYF. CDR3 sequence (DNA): TGTGCCAGCAGCCCGGGACTAGCGGGAGGGGGGGTGAAACTACAGTACTTC.

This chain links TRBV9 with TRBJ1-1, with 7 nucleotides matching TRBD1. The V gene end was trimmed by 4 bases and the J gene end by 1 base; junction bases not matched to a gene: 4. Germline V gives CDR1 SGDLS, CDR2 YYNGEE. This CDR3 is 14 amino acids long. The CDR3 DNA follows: TGTGCCAGCAGCCAAACAGGGGCGAACACTGAAGCTTTCTTT. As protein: CASSQTGANTEAFF.

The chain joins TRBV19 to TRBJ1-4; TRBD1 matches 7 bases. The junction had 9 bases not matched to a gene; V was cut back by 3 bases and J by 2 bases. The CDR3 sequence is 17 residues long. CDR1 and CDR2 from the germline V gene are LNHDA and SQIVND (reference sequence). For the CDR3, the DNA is TGTGCCAGTAGTATCCCCAGACAGGGAGTGACTAATGAAAAACTGTTTTTT. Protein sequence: CASSIPRQGVTNEKLFF.

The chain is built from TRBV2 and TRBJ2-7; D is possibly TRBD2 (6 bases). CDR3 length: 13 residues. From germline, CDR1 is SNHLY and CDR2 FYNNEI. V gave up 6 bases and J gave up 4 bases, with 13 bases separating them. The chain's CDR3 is CASSGGAGYEQYF. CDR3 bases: TGTGCCAGCAGCGGGGGTGCCGGGTACGAGCAGTACTTC.

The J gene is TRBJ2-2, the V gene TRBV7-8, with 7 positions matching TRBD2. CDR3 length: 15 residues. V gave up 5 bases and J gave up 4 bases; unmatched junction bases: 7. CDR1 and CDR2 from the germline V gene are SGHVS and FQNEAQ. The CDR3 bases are TGTGCCAGCAGCCCTTTGGGGGAGGGCACCGGGGAGCTGTTTTTT. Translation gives CASSPLGEGTGELFF.